This TCR beta chain originates from a study of Ad26.COV2.S vaccination and SARS-CoV-2 variants. Study-level background: Administration of Ad26.COV2.S was intramuscular, either once or twice 56 days apart.

The treatment is: approximately 18 received Ad26.COV2.S at low or high dose, single or two shots; a few received placebo; per-sample allocation not given. Sampling occurred on day 63 after the first vaccine or placebo injection. This Boston cohort included adults aged 18-55 years. Ad26 vector vaccine expressed Wuhan-strain SARS-CoV-2 spike. Assay used: immunoSEQ multiplex PCR; TCRdb lists only in-frame clones, some missing. The repertoire consists of approximately 300,000 clones, with around four fifths occurring once and the leading ten covering roughly 2%. Turning to this clone: Antigen unknown.

CDR3 size: 16 residues. Germline lookup yields CDR1 LGHDT and CDR2 YNNKEL (reference sequence). V lost 1 base and J 0 bases, leaving 10 bases between the germline ends. Study-level results: Participants in the vaccine arm had higher spike-specific TCR breadth; placebo recipients had lower.

The receptor was isolated from a person aged 18-60 years who received the Ad26.COV2.S COVID-19 vaccine or a placebo. The sample was peripheral blood, taken in a trial of Ad26.COV2.S vaccine versus placebo. This chain links TRBV3-1 (or the pseudogene TRBV3-2) with TRBJ1-3, with D perhaps matching TRBD1 (5 bases). The CDR3 sequence is CASSQVRQLSGNTIYF. Written as DNA, the CDR3 is TGTGCCAGCAGCCAAGTTAGACAGCTCTCTGGAAACACCATATATTTT.